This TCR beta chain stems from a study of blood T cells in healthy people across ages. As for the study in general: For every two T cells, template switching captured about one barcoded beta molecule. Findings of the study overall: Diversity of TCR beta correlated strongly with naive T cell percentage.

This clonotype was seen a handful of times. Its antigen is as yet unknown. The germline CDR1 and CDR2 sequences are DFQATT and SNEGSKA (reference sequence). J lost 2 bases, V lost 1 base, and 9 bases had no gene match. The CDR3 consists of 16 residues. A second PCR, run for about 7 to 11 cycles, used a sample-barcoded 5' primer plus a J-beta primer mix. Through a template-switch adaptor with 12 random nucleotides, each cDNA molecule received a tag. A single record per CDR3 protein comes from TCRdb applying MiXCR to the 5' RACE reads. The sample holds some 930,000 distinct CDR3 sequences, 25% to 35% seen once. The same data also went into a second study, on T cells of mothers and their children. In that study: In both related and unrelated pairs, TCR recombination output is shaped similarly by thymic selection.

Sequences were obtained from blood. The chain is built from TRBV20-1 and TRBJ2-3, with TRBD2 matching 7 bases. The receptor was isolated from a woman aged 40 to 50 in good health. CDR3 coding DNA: TGCAGTGCTAGAGGCCATTTAAGCGGGGACACAGATACGCAGTATTTT. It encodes CSARGHLSGDTDTQYF.